These 6 T cell receptor beta chains were sequenced from one sample in a study of blood T cells in healthy people across ages. A second PCR of roughly 6 to 12 cycles used a sample-barcoded 5' primer and a J-beta primer mix. Each CDR3 protein is one row after TCRdb ran MiXCR on the 5' RACE reads. This repertoire shows 500,000 to 600,000 distinct CDR3 sequences, 25% to 30% found once; its top ten account for less than 20%. The material sequenced was blood. The origin of the receptors is a woman aged 70 to 79 in good health.

The chain combines TRBV7-6 with TRBJ2-3; TRBD2 matches at 8 bases. There are 15 residues in the CDR3. Germline lookup yields CDR1 SGHVS and CDR2 FNYEAQ. With V trimmed by 2 bases and J by 5 bases, 6 bases remained unmatched. The CDR3 bases are TGTGCCAGCAGCTTAATCGGGGGGGCTGTAGATACGCAGTATTTT. Its translation: CASSLIGGAVDTQYF.

This clonotype showed up just a few times. For the CDR3, the DNA is TGTGCCAGCAACGGGGGGAGCGGGCCCTACAATGAGCAGTTCTTC. The encoded protein is CASNGGSGPYNEQFF. The chain links TRBV7-8 to TRBJ2-1, with TRBD2 identical over 7 bases. Germline V gene data show CDR1 as SGHVS and CDR2 as FQNEAQ. V was pared by 7 bases and J by 2 bases, with 8 bases of the junction left unmatched. The CDR3 runs to 15 residues.

The table lists this clonotype with a few counts. CDR3 sequence reads: CASSRLAGYNEQFF. As DNA, the CDR3 is TGTGCCAGCAGTCGACTAGCTGGCTACAATGAGCAGTTCTTC. V is TRBV7-2 and J is TRBJ2-5, with 7 bases that match TRBD2. The DNA end is more similar to TRBJ2-1, so the J call may be wrong. CDR1 and CDR2 from the germline V gene are SGHTA and FQGNSA. This CDR3 region has 14 residues.

The CDR3 is CASSFRPDTSGKAPYEQYV. The CDR3 DNA is TGTGCCAGCAGCTTCCGTCCCGATACTAGCGGCAAGGCCCCCTACGAGCAGTACGTC. The V call is TRBV11-2, the J call TRBJ2-1; TRBD2 aligns across 8 bases. The last part of the DNA fits TRBJ2-7 better; the J call may be wrong. This CDR3 is 19 amino acids long. The germline CDR1 and CDR2 sequences are SGHAT and FQNNGV.

This clonotype was counted only a few times. The chain carries TRBV20-1 and TRBJ2-7, with 9 bases that match TRBD1. Germline CDR1 is DFQATT and CDR2 is SNEGSKA (reference sequence). Germline trimming cut 4 bases from V and 4 bases from J; bases unmatched to any gene: 11. This CDR3 has 15 amino acids. The DNA for the CDR3 is TGCAGTGCTAAACGAGAAACAGGGGGCCGGTACGAGCAGTACTTC. Encoded protein: CSAKRETGGRYEQYF.

This clonotype was found a few times. The CDR3 loop is CSVSPPSGGQETQYF. CDR3 bases: TGCAGCGTTTCCCCTCCTAGCGGGGGACAAGAGACCCAGTACTTC. This chain connects TRBV29-1 to TRBJ2-5, with 10 positions matching TRBD2. Trimming removed 5 bases from V and 2 bases from J; junction bases left unmatched: 8. Per germline, CDR1 SQVTM and CDR2 ANQGSEA. This CDR3 has 15 residues.